This TCR beta chain was obtained from a study of cytomegalovirus exposure and HLA in healthy donors (dated 2017 in TCRdb). About the study as a whole: According to an earlier analysis of 550 to 700 of the donors, some 180 million T cells yielded over 100 million unique TCR beta sequences and about 280 Gb of sequence data. Across about 380 genotyped donors of the cohort, an average of about 240,000 unique TCR beta nucleotide sequences per donor were sequenced, and roughly a sixth of those sequences were non-productive. In a later genetic analysis, genome-wide SNP genotypes for about 55% of the roughly 670 donors were used, and that subset was treated as a discovery cohort. In the later analysis, no new phenotypic data were used to find candidate immune exposures; instead, reliance was placed on TCR beta sequences and their occurrence across donors. The number of donors typed differed by locus, with roughly 629-640 for A, B, C, DRB1 and DQB1, roughly 520 for DQA1, about 610 for DPA1, and some 440 for DPB1. Of the roughly 400 genotyped donors, over 65% fell in the genetic ancestry cluster associated with self-reported Caucasian donors. Five DR-DQ haplotypes were treated as single units for association and clustering because of strong linkage in the cohort. Roughly 300 gigabases of sequencing data and around 80 million unique TCR sequences made up an early release that covered approximately 620 HLA-typed donors. The study aimed to test whether signatures of past pathogen exposure could be identified by cataloging public T cell receptors. Donor age, sex, ethnicity and CMV serostatus were collected together with the repertoire data. The study profiled the T cell repertoires of around 700 subjects by immunosequencing and related them to cytomegalovirus serostatus. Besides the first cohort of more than 650 subjects, a separate validation cohort made up of around 120 different subjects was used. HLA typing included class I and class II loci at four-digit resolution. An earlier analysis of 450 to 750 of the donors used high-throughput TCR beta sequencing to judge whether each TCR beta V gene segment behaved as functional or pseudogenic. All discovery cohort repertoires had been generated using a single sequencing platform. To study patterns of TCR occurrence, a later analysis re-analyzed previously published TCR beta repertoires from around 660 donors and added high-resolution HLA genotyping. High-throughput TCR immunosequencing, statistical association of individual TCRs with disease status, and machine learning were combined to predict cytomegalovirus infection status.

The cohort was made up of approximately 700 healthy bone marrow donors. Cohort members were all nominally healthy when sampled, although unrecorded immune exposures were likely present. The donor was CMV seronegative and was included in the group of around 320 seronegative cohort members. Each donor provided a peripheral blood sample, and peripheral blood mononuclear cells were used for TCR beta sequencing. Genomic DNA extraction from the blood cell samples was performed with the Qiagen DNeasy Blood Extraction Kit. This clone was observed a single time. The target of this receptor is not known. One base away there is no much larger clone; base qualities are not given. Here is what the overall study found, with its caveats: The only immune exposure information available for the cohort was CMV serostatus. Across donors, most TCR sequences were observed very rarely, whereas some public TCRs were present in many individuals. Compared with equally common non-associated chains, HLA-associated TCR beta chains in a later analysis were more clonally expanded and had lower generation probabilities. When HLA alleles, especially DR and DQ, strongly co-occurred, TCR associations were difficult to assign to individual alleles. According to a later analysis, TCR association rates differed among HLA loci, with DRB1 alleles showing the most associated TCRs and HLA-C alleles showing the fewest. A later analysis associated roughly 17,000 TCR beta sequences with specific HLA alleles at a false discovery rate of 0.05. A group of highly shared sequence variants was considered likely to be a technical artifact of the sequencing pipeline. A later genetic analysis associated a missense DCLRE1C variant with V-gene and J-gene trimming of TCR beta chains, and an independent cohort replicated the association. The presence/absence analyses assumed that sequencing depth was roughly uniform across donors, and that assumption may not be true. The study gave a list of roughly 150 TCR beta chains associated with cytomegalovirus. In this cohort, only TCR beta chains were sequenced, and detectable features were limited by the absence of alpha or paired-chain data. The classifier was reported to diagnose cytomegalovirus status with high specificity and sensitivity in both the original and validation cohorts. A later analysis reported that several top co-occurrence clusters appeared linked to parvovirus B19, influenza, CMV and Epstein-Barr virus. Linkage disequilibrium might explain the correlated functional status among segregating V segments, but an unknown experimental factor could not be ruled out. Because some donors lacked HLA typing at each locus, the association tests relied only on the typed subset. A few of the identified cytomegalovirus-associated TCR beta chains were confirmed in vitro to be specific for cytomegalovirus antigens. Because counts were too low, 15 to 20 rarely observed V segments, including chromosome 9 orphons, were excluded from the earlier analysis of several hundred of the donors. A further reported finding was that TCR beta sequences accurately predicted the HLA-A and HLA-B alleles for most subjects in the first cohort. Most CMV-associated TCR beta chains appeared to be HLA-restricted in a later analysis, and the HLA associations seemed to be driven largely by CMV exposure. In an earlier analysis of roughly 560 of the donors, most TCR beta V segments were observed in productive rearrangements about 90% or about 30% of the time, broadly matching IMGT annotations. It was suggested by the authors that the approach could potentially be generalized to other disease states and immunological phenotypes. Compared with the roughly 600-donor mean, donors in an Asian-associated ancestry cluster had fewer N-insertions in productive TCRs, according to a later genetic analysis.

The library was obtained by the immunoSEQ multiplex PCR assay. The multiplex PCR relied on a mix of 60 forward primers for TCR Vbeta segments and 13 reverse primers for TCR Jbeta segments. The CDR3 region of rearranged TCR beta genes was amplified from genomic DNA with a multiplex PCR assay. Amplified TCR beta libraries were sequenced as 87-base-pair reads on the Illumina HiSeq System. From the authors' description of their analysis: A later analysis counted tens of millions of unique TCR beta chains across the approximately 700 repertoires, and around 9.9 million of these chains were shared by at least two donors. To remove PCR and sequencing errors, raw reads were error-corrected and collapsed into unique sequences using a nearest-neighbor algorithm that merged closely related sequences. Alignment of CDR3 sequences to IMGT reference sequences was used to assign V, D and J gene segments. For a sequence to be retained, a match of at least six nucleotides to both a V gene segment and a J gene segment was required. Rearrangements were called productive when the CDR3 lacked stop codons and stayed in frame with V and J; all others were non-productive. Following IMGT convention, CDR3 was defined as the stretch from the second conserved V-encoded cysteine to the conserved J-encoded phenylalanine. The earlier analysis of 500 to 650 of the donors excluded any sequence lacking an unambiguous match to a single V gene segment. In an earlier analysis of 587 of the donors, V segments were called functional above 56.7% productive rearrangements and were called segregating when the between-donor standard deviation exceeded 5%. A statistical classification framework was developed to diagnose cytomegalovirus status using the catalog of TCR beta chain sequences. V and J gene assignment, in a later analysis, came from comparing TCR nucleotide sequences with IMGT/GENE-DB human TR gene sequences. In a later analysis, CDR3 sequences and most-parsimonious VDJ recombination scenarios were assigned using the TCRdist pipeline. In a later analysis, each TCR beta chain was defined by its CDR3 amino acid sequence together with its V-gene family, and reads without a unique V-gene family were excluded. In a later analysis, 450 to 600 highly shared, low-generation-probability nucleotide sequences were removed to address suspected cross-contamination and a sequencing artifact. In a later analysis, a clonal expansion index was calculated for each public chain from normalized within-repertoire ranks of inferred template counts. Generation probabilities in a later analysis came from a VDJ recombination model fitted to out-of-frame rearrangements, and those results were checked against IGoR. In a later analysis, hypergeometric tests were used to score TCR-TCR, TCR-HLA and TCR-CMV co-occurrence, with a repertoire-size bias correction applied to TCR pairs. A later analysis estimated false discovery rates by permuting HLA or CMV assignments 20 times. In a later analysis, co-occurring TCRs were grouped using DBSCAN, and TCRdist sequence similarity was added for clustering within HLA-allele-positive subsets. For co-occurrence clustering, repertoires with fewer than 30,000 or more than 120,000 public chains were excluded, along with roughly 5 repertoires with anomalous nucleotide sharing. Here the immuneACCESS table is served through TCRdb, limited to in-frame sequences with V and J called. Missing clones are a known gap in these copies; in checked studies unresolved V genes cover under half, and the rest lacks a known reason. Clone size and V and J calls were adopted from that table, with D and trimming inferred from the DNA. The sample has under 200,000 clones on record, around 80% of them singletons. The top ten hold approximately 0.7% of the sample.

Source material: PBMCs. The TCR was taken from a woman aged 40-49 years in good health and CMV-seronegative.

The base sequence is TGTGCCAGCAGCGTCTCGGGGACAGGAGAATCACCCCTCCACTTT. Translated, it gives CASSVSGTGESPLHF. The chain couples TRBV9 to TRBJ1-6; 8 middle bases align to TRBD1. Trimmed from V: 2 bases; trimmed from J: 10 bases; junction bases lacking a gene match: 8. Spanning cysteine to phenylalanine, the CDR3 consists of 15 amino acids. CDR3 DNA is the only sequence kept; it has 45 bases, read in frame from the first base. The CDR1 and CDR2 encoded by the germline V gene are SGDLS and YYNGEE. The full variable domain, completed from the reference TRBV9 and TRBJ1-6 proteins outside the CDR3, reads DSGVTQTPKHLITATGQRVTLRCSPRSGDLSVYWYQQSLDQGLQFLIQYYNGEERAKGNILERFSAQQFPDLHSELNLSSLELGDSALYFCASSVSGTGESPLHFGNGTRLTVT.